One T cell receptor beta chain is described in this entry. The source of the sample is a study of technical replicates of blood from a few donors. CDR3 size: 16 residues. The V gene's germline CDR1 is SEHNR and CDR2 FQNEAQ (reference sequence). Losses at the gene ends were 9 bases for V and 4 bases for J; bases not matched to a gene: 11. TCRdb's copy holds only in-frame clones and misses some; the assay was immunoSEQ multiplex PCR. The sample includes 85,000 to 100,000 clones, about nine tenths of them seen just once. Sequences were obtained from T cells isolated from PBMCs. This clonotype originated in a human donor in good health. The chain is built from TRBV7-9 and TRBJ2-3; 12 bases match TRBD2. As DNA, the CDR3 is TGTGCCAGTACGAAGACTAGCGGGAGTTATGCAGATACGCAGTATTTT. It translates to CASTKTSGSYADTQYF.